The T cell receptor beta chain described here comes from a study of regulatory T cells in long-lasting Graves disease. As for the study in general: Graves' disease counted as persistent after over 5 years of antithyroid drugs with positive TSH receptor antibodies.

Investigators prepared the TCR beta libraries by applying iRepertoire HTBI primers and Arm-PCR of CDR3 regions. TCRdb re-called the multiplex PCR reads through MiXCR, storing one row per CDR3 protein. This table holds some 470,000 distinct CDR3 sequences, 20% to 25% found once. V was trimmed by 5 bases and J by 5 bases, leaving 18 bases between them. CDR1 is SEHNR, CDR2 FQNEAQ, per germline (reference sequence). The CDR3 is made up of 15 amino acids. This clonotype was found many times. Time point reported: persistent/refractory GD, antithyroid drugs over 5 years with positive TRAb. Isolated PBMC RNA provided the starting material for the TCR library. Nine milliliters of peripheral blood went into EDTA tubes.

This chain connects TRBV7-9 to TRBJ1-2; no clear D. The sample in question was peripheral blood mononuclear cells (PBMCs), obtained when the disease was refractory, from a patient treated with antithyroid drugs. The receptor was derived from a female donor with Graves disease. DNA of the CDR3: TGTGCCAGCAGCGACCTAGAATGGACGGCTTATGGCTACACCTTC. Translating gives CASSDLEWTAYGYTF.